These 11 T cell receptor beta chains were all obtained from the same sample, sequenced in a study of HIV-infected patients and healthy controls (dated by TCRdb to the mid-2010s). The library was obtained by 5' RACE. TCRdb shows the sequencer as Illumina MiSeq. SuperScript III was used to reverse transcribe 500 ng RNA with primers targeting the alpha and beta constant regions. Alpha and beta chain libraries were generated separately via chain-specific third strand synthesis with multiplexing indices. The public sequencing data were trimmed at Q25 with fastp and processed into clonotypes with MiXCR by TCRdb, which kept only in-frame beta chains. Identical CDR3 protein sequences are pooled into one entry, listed with their most common genes and DNA. A total of 3,500 to 4,500 distinct CDR3 sequences appear in this sample, 7% to 9.5% of them only once. Clones ranked in the top ten supply about two fifths of the sample.

The study collected follow-up blood from HIV-infected patients roughly three months, about 14 weeks, after antiretroviral therapy began. Whole blood was used without cell fractionation, so all unsorted peripheral T cells were reflected in the repertoire. Here the sequenced sample was blood, taken during antiretroviral therapy. The receptors here all came from an adult with HIV infection.

This clonotype has ten or more counts. The V and J genes are TRBV12-3 or TRBV12-4 and TRBJ2-7; 7 bases fit TRBD1. The CDR3 spans 13 residues. Losses at the gene ends were 6 bases for V and 7 bases for J; bases not matched to a gene: 9. The CDR3 nucleotides are TGTGCCAGCAGAACGGACAGGTCCGGGGAGCAGTACTTC. Its translation: CASRTDRSGEQYF.

This clonotype was counted at least ten times. This rearrangement joins TRBV6-5 to TRBJ1-1; the D gene is possibly TRBD1 (6 bases). The CDR3 runs 14 residues. The germline V gene has CDR1 MNHEY and CDR2 SVGAGI. The V and J ends lost 5 bases and 7 bases respectively, with 17 bases between them. As DNA, the CDR3 is TGTGCCAGCAGTGCCCTCACAGGGTTCGGTGAAGCTTTCTTT. This translates into CASSALTGFGEAFF.

This clonotype is medium-sized (0.01 to 0.1%) in the sample. The chain uses TRBV15 and TRBJ2-2, with D unclear. This CDR3 has 14 amino acids. Germline-derived CDR1 and CDR2 are LNHNV and YYDKDF (reference sequence). Trimming left V 0 bases short and J 6 bases short, with 8 bases between. Here the CDR3 DNA reads TGTGCCACCAGCAGAGAGCAAAAGGCCGGGGAGCTGTTTTTT. It codes for CATSREQKAGELFF.

V gene TRBV5-1 combines with J gene TRBJ2-1; tentatively, D is TRBD2 (6 bases). The V gene lost 4 bases and the J gene lost 6 bases, with 17 bases spanning the gap. The CDR3 is made up of 15 amino acids. Per germline, CDR1 SGHRS and CDR2 YFSETQ. CDR3 nucleotides: TGCGCCAGCAGCGCTAGCGTAGGCAACTTCAATGAGCAGTTCTTC. This encodes CASSASVGNFNEQFF.

In this sample, this clonotype is medium-sized. The chain has TRBV27 and TRBJ2-5; D might be TRBD1 or TRBD2, each matching 5 bases. This CDR3 has 14 residues. Germline-derived CDR1 and CDR2 are MNHEY and SMNVEV (reference sequence). V was shortened by 3 bases and J by 4 bases, with 12 bases between the two germline ends. The CDR3 loop is CASSLEQAGETQYF. DNA for the CDR3: TGTGCCAGCAGTTTGGAACAGGCGGGAGAGACCCAGTACTTC.

This clonotype came up a few times. J is TRBJ1-2 and V is TRBV6-6, with 10 nucleotides matching TRBD1. CDR1 MNHNY and CDR2 SVGAGI come from the germline V gene (reference sequence). The V segment lost 6 bases and the J segment 4 bases; nucleotides outside the gene matches: 8. The CDR3 runs 15 residues. For the CDR3, the DNA is TGTGCCAGCAGCCAGGGGACAGGGGCTACCTATGGCTACACCTTC. This codes for CASSQGTGATYGYTF.

This CDR3 reads CASSYRGLVWNEQFF. The DNA of the CDR3 is TGTGCCAGCAGTTACCGGGGACTAGTTTGGAATGAGCAGTTCTTC. V is TRBV6-6 and J is TRBJ2-1; 8 nucleotides agree with TRBD2. In germline, CDR1 is MNHNY, CDR2 SVGAGI (reference sequence). V lost 2 bases, J lost 7 bases, and 7 bases stayed unmatched. The CDR3 loop spans 15 amino acids.

This clonotype is medium-sized in the sample. The chain carries TRBV4-1 and TRBJ1-2; 9 positions agree with TRBD1. CDR1 and CDR2 from the germline V gene are MGHRA and YSYEKL. V lost 0 bases, J lost 4 bases, and 15 bases stayed unmatched. The CDR3 extends over 19 amino acids. The DNA for the CDR3 is TGCGCCAGCAGCCAAGAATTTACCTCCGGGACAGGGAATGTCTATGGCTACACCTTC. Protein product: CASSQEFTSGTGNVYGYTF.

The sample holds many counts of this clonotype. The chain carries TRBV6-5 and TRBJ1-2, with D possibly being TRBD1 (6 bases). Trimming took 8 bases from V and 6 from J, leaving 13 bases between them. The CDR3 length is 12 residues. CDR1 is MNHEY and CDR2 is SVGAGI in the germline V gene. The CDR3 spells CASSSGGDGYTF. The CDR3 nucleotides are TGTGCCAGCTCGTCCGGGGGCGATGGCTACACCTTC.

This clonotype is termed medium-sized. J is TRBJ1-5 and V is TRBV10-3; D unclear. Between the trimmed V and J ends, which lost 3 bases and 0 bases, there was a span of 0 bases. CDR1 is ENHRY, CDR2 SYGVKD, per germline. This CDR3 comprises 12 residues. This CDR3 reads CAISDSNQPQHF. The CDR3 DNA is TGTGCCATCAGTGATAGCAATCAGCCCCAGCATTTT.

This clonotype is medium-sized within its sample. J is TRBJ2-3 and V is TRBV7-2; D ambiguous. V shed 4 bases and J shed 2 bases, with 10 bases lying between them. The germline V gene encodes CDR1 SGHTA and CDR2 FQGNSA. CDR3 length equals 14 residues. The CDR3 reads CASSSRLFTDTQYF. The CDR3 DNA follows: TGTGCCAGCAGCTCACGACTCTTCACAGATACGCAGTATTTT.